A single sample gave rise to the 18 T cell receptor beta chains below, sequenced in a study of lymphopenia after photon versus proton radiotherapy. Measured with immunoSEQ multiplex PCR; TCRdb has only the in-frame clones, and not every one. The sample yields 70,000 or so clones, 92% seen once. This specimen consisted of peripheral blood, obtained from a patient treated with photon-based radiotherapy. The origin of the receptors is a middle-aged woman with cholangiocarcinoma.

The chain couples TRBV19 to TRBJ1-4, with TRBD1 matching 7 bases. Germline CDR1 LNHDA, CDR2 SQIVND (reference sequence). This CDR3 comprises 16 residues. The J segment lost 0 bases and the V segment lost 5 bases, leaving 6 bases of the junction unmatched. The CDR3 coding sequence is TGTGCCAGTAGTTTTCAAACAGGGGCAACTAATGAAAAACTGTTTTTT. Encoded protein: CASSFQTGATNEKLFF.

V usage is TRBV14 and J usage is TRBJ2-7; a possible D gene is TRBD1 (6 bases). The CDR3 covers 17 residues. Germline CDR1 is SGHDN and CDR2 is FVKESK. V was clipped by 5 bases and J by 3 bases, with 23 bases between them. The CDR3 here is CASSFRTVNPVSYEQYF. CDR3 coding DNA: TGTGCCAGCAGCTTCCGGACAGTTAATCCAGTAAGCTACGAGCAGTACTTC. Filled out from reference TRBV14 and TRBJ2-7, the complete variable domain reads EAGVTQFPSHSVIEKGQTVTLRCDPISGHDNLYWYRRVMGKEIKFLLHFVKESKQDESGMPNNRFLAERTGGTYSTLKVQPAELEDSGVYFCASSFRTVNPVSYEQYFGPGTRLTVT.

This chain joins TRBV30 and TRBJ1-6; possibly TRBD1 for D (6 bases). Germline V CDR1 and CDR2: GTSNPN, SVGIG (reference sequence). This CDR3 comprises 14 residues. Deletions cut 4 bases from V and 9 bases from J, with 16 bases between. In DNA, the CDR3 is TGTGCCTGGACCCTGACAGGCGTGAGTTCACCCCTCCACTTT. Encoded protein: CAWTLTGVSSPLHF.

The chain combines TRBV14 with TRBJ2-1, with TRBD2 as a possible D gene (5 bases). V was shortened by 8 bases and J by 6 bases, with 14 bases between the two germline ends. CDR1 and CDR2 (germline): SGHDN, FVKESK. This CDR3 has 13 residues. The CDR3 sequence: CASDSAGRNEQFF. CDR3 DNA sequence: TGTGCCAGCGATTCTGCGGGTCGCAATGAGCAGTTCTTC.

The V and J genes are TRBV28 and TRBJ1-5, with 11 nucleotides matching TRBD1. Germline CDR1 MDHEN, CDR2 SYDVKM. The CDR3 length is 17 residues. With 7 bases clipped from V and 2 bases from J, the junction kept 10 bases outside the gene matches. CDR3 residues: CASTPGQGGFGNQPQHF. The CDR3 DNA sequence: TGTGCCAGCACCCCGGGACAGGGGGGTTTTGGCAATCAGCCCCAGCATTTT.

This sequence joins TRBV11-2 and TRBJ1-1; possibly TRBD1 for D (5 bases). CDR1 and CDR2 (germline): SGHAT, FQNNGV. V was pared by 5 bases and J by 1 base, with 14 bases between. CDR3 length: 15 residues. Here the CDR3 DNA reads TGTGCCAGCAGCCCCCGGACATTCGAGAACACTGAAGCTTTCTTT. Amino acid sequence: CASSPRTFENTEAFF.

V gene TRBV18 combines with J gene TRBJ1-1; the D is unclear. This CDR3 has 13 amino acids. Germline CDR1 KGHSH, CDR2 LQKENI. The V gene lost 4 bases and the J gene lost 4 bases, with 10 bases spanning the gap. DNA for the CDR3: TGTGCCAGCTCACGTGAGAGAAGCACTGAAGCTTTCTTT. This codes for CASSRERSTEAFF. The variable domain in full, completed from reference TRBV18 and TRBJ1-1, reads NAGVMQNPRHLVRRRGQEARLRCSPMKGHSHVYWYRQLPEEGLKFMVYLQKENIIDESGMPKERFSAEFPKEGPSILRIQQVVRGDSAAYFCASSRERSTEAFFGQGTRLTVV.

The chain joins TRBV7-2 to TRBJ1-1; D might be TRBD1 (5 bases). V was shortened by 1 base and J by 4 bases, with 10 bases between the two germline ends. The CDR3 is 14 amino acids. Germline loops: CDR1 SGHTA, CDR2 FQGNSA. CDR3 DNA sequence: TGTGCCAGCAGCTTAGGGGCAGGGCGCACTGAAGCTTTCTTT. It encodes CASSLGAGRTEAFF.

The chain joins TRBV27 to TRBJ1-5, with D hard to call. This CDR3 spans 13 amino acids. Germline V gene lookup returns CDR1 MNHEY and CDR2 SMNVEV (reference sequence). Trimming removed 3 bases from V and 2 bases from J, with 5 bases in between. CDR3 sequence reads: CASSLDGNQPQHF. The CDR3 DNA reads as TGTGCCAGCAGTTTGGATGGCAATCAGCCCCAGCATTTT.

As DNA, the CDR3 is TGTGCCTGGAGTGTACCGGGGGGCGGGGGTCAGCCCCAGCATTTT. Translation gives CAWSVPGGGGQPQHF. The genes are TRBV30 and TRBJ1-5; a weak D match, TRBD1 (6 bases). This CDR3 has 15 residues. V was trimmed by 0 bases and J by 6 bases, leaving 15 bases between them. Germline CDR1 reads GTSNPN; CDR2 reads SVGIG (reference sequence).

This chain uses TRBV6-5 with TRBJ2-6; D remains ambiguous. Germline V lookup: CDR1 MNHEY, CDR2 SVGAGI. CDR3 length: 16 amino acids. Trimming stripped 0 bases from V and 0 bases from J, with 6 bases between. DNA of the CDR3: TGTGCCAGCAGTTACTCCGAGTTCTCTGGGGCCAACGTCCTGACTTTC. Protein product: CASSYSEFSGANVLTF.

This chain joins TRBV6-5 and TRBJ1-1, with 7 bases fitting TRBD1. The junction had 10 bases not matched to a gene; V was cut back by 6 bases and J by 3 bases. The CDR3 spans 15 residues. Looked up from germline, CDR1 is MNHEY and CDR2 is SVGAGI. Here the CDR3 reads CASSYRQGGDTEAFF. In DNA, the CDR3 is TGTGCCAGCAGCTACCGACAGGGAGGAGACACTGAAGCTTTCTTT.

This chain uses TRBV7-3 with TRBJ2-2; weak D call: TRBD1 (5 bases). CDR3 size: 15 residues. Germline V gene sequence: CDR1 SGHTA, CDR2 FQGTGA. V lost 2 bases, J lost 5 bases, and 12 bases lay in between. CDR3 sequence: CASSLGQGRTGELFF. The CDR3 DNA is TGTGCCAGCAGCTTAGGGCAGGGAAGAACCGGGGAGCTGTTTTTT.

The genes are TRBV6-1 and TRBJ1-5, with 8 bases aligning to TRBD1. Germline V lookup: CDR1 MNHNS, CDR2 SASEGT. Trimming at V came to 8 bases and at J to 0 bases, leaving 6 bases not matched to a gene. The CDR3 extends over 15 amino acids. CDR3 coding DNA: TGTGCCAGCTTGACAGGGGATTATAGCAATCAGCCCCAGCATTTT. It yields the protein CASLTGDYSNQPQHF.

The chain recombines TRBV6-5 with TRBJ1-3; D remains ambiguous. Trimming stripped 2 bases from V and 0 bases from J, with 8 bases between. The CDR3 is made up of 15 amino acids. The germline CDR1 and CDR2 sequences are MNHEY and SVGAGI. The DNA of the CDR3 is TGTGCCAGCAGTTACATGGGGAGCTCTGGAAACACCATATATTTT. The encoded protein is CASSYMGSSGNTIYF.

The chain combines TRBV29-1 with TRBJ1-1, with D unresolved. V was shortened by 4 bases and J by 5 bases, with 20 bases between the two germline ends. CDR1 SQVTM and CDR2 ANQGSEA come from the germline V gene. This CDR3 spans 15 amino acids. DNA of the CDR3: TGCAGCGTTGGGAACATGTGGGGTAGGAGAACTGAAGCTTTCTTT. It codes for CSVGNMWGRRTEAFF.

The V and J genes are TRBV2 and TRBJ2-1, with a tentative D call TRBD2 (6 bases). Trimming removed 7 bases at V and 1 base at J, with 14 bases between. The CDR3 length is 15 residues. CDR1 and CDR2 from the germline V gene are SNHLY and FYNNEI. DNA of the CDR3: TGTGCCAGCAAACCCCGGGAGAAGTCCTACAATGAGCAGTTCTTC. Its translation: CASKPREKSYNEQFF.

The chain couples TRBV19 to TRBJ2-7; 8 bases are shared with TRBD1. V trimming: 5 bases; J trimming: 5 bases; junction bases outside the gene matches: 11. Germline CDR1 and CDR2: LNHDA and SQIVND (reference sequence). The length of the CDR3 is 15 residues. The CDR3 nucleotides read TGTGCCAGTAGTGCCGGACAGGGAGGTCTCGACGAGCAGTACTTC. It encodes CASSAGQGGLDEQYF.